A selection of T cell receptor beta chains follows, all from one sample in a study of shared clonotypes between healthy human individuals. Libraries were prepared by immunoSEQ multiplex PCR; TCRdb keeps only in-frame clonotypes and omits some of them. The table records about 980,000 clones, approximately 80% of them present only once. What was sequenced was memory CD4+ T cells sorted from blood. The receptors here all came from a man between 18 and 29 years old in good health. Each CDR3 is given with its conserved first and last residue. Fields, in order: clone size, J gene, D gene, V gene, CDR3 DNA, CDR3 protein. The D gene is left open where the match is weak. Some rows mark clone size as missing; the rest say once, few, many or name a class of expanded clone.

NA	TRBJ1-1	TRBD1	TRBV20-1	TGCAGTGCTACAGGGGGCACTGAAGCTTTCTTT	CSATGGTEAFF
NA	TRBJ2-2	NA	TRBV11-1	TGTGCCAGCAGCTTCCCAGGGCAGGCCGGGGAGCTGTTTTTT	CASSFPGQAGELFF
NA	TRBJ1-1	TRBD1	TRBV25-1	TGTGCCAGCAGTGAATATATATCGCTCAGGGGGCTTAAGACTGAAGCTTTCTTT	CASSEYISLRGLKTEAFF
NA	TRBJ2-1	NA	TRBV7-3	TGTGCCAGCAAGGCAGGGTATAAGGATGAGCAGTTCTTC	CASKAGYKDEQFF
NA	TRBJ2-3	NA	TRBV7-2	TGTGCCAGCAGCTTATCAAAAGGGAGCTCTAGATTCACAGATACGCAGTATTTT	CASSLSKGSSRFTDTQYF
few	TRBJ1-1	NA	TRBV5-1	TGCGCCAGCACCCGGGGGGGCGCAGGGAACACTGAAGCTTTCTTT	CASTRGGAGNTEAFF
NA	TRBJ1-2	TRBD1	TRBV28	TGTGCCAGCAGTTTGGCCCTCGGACAGGGCGTTACCTTC	CASSLALGQGVTF
many	TRBJ1-2	NA	TRBV6-5	TGTGCCAGCAGTTACAACGGACAGCCCTATGGCTACACCTTC	CASSYNGQPYGYTF
NA	TRBJ1-1	NA	TRBV7-2	TGTGCCAGCAGCTTATCACGGGCAGACACTGAAGCTTTCTTT	CASSLSRADTEAFF
NA	TRBJ1-3	NA	TRBV27	TGTGCCAGCAGTTCACGGAGCTCTGGAAACACCATATATTTT	CASSSRSSGNTIYF
many	TRBJ1-3	NA	TRBV6-5	TGTGCCAGCAGCAGTCGCGGGTTCGCTGGAAACACCATATATTTT	CASSSRGFAGNTIYF